These T cell receptor beta chains were read from a single sample in a study of CD8+CD57+ T cells in acquired aplastic anemia. TCRdb passed the reads through MiXCR, listing each CDR3 protein once. The sample consists of 200,000 to 250,000 distinct CDR3 sequences, 65% of them appearing once. Sequencing was performed on sorted CD4+, CD8+, or CD8+CD57+ T cells (not recorded which) from PBMCs. The receptors derive from a human donor with aplastic anemia. The CDR3 runs from the conserved cysteine through the conserved F or W. Fields, in order: V gene, J gene, CDR3 protein.

v_call: TRBV6-1
j_call: TRBJ2-7
cdr3_aa: CASSVGSGAGALSYEQYF

v_call: TRBV5-1
j_call: TRBJ1-2
cdr3_aa: CASSLDNANYGYTF

v_call: TRBV19
j_call: TRBJ1-1
cdr3_aa: CASRPRDRLNTEAFF

v_call: TRBV11-2
j_call: TRBJ2-5
cdr3_aa: CASSLNTGVGETQYF

v_call: TRBV20-1
j_call: TRBJ2-7
cdr3_aa: CSARVINSYEQYF

v_call: TRBV7-2
j_call: TRBJ1-1
cdr3_aa: CASSFRRGLGNTEAFF

v_call: TRBV7-8
j_call: TRBJ1-2
cdr3_aa: CASTTGGFGYGYTF

v_call: TRBV5-5
j_call: TRBJ1-1
cdr3_aa: CASSWAMNTEAFF

v_call: TRBV4-1
j_call: TRBJ1-1
cdr3_aa: CASSQDRTGTGIAFF

v_call: TRBV9
j_call: TRBJ2-3
cdr3_aa: CASSVGTAADTQYF

v_call: TRBV7-6
j_call: TRBJ1-3
cdr3_aa: CASSLVEGNGNTIYF

v_call: TRBV4-2
j_call: TRBJ2-4
cdr3_aa: CASSHSGGGENIQYF

v_call: TRBV7-8
j_call: TRBJ2-7
cdr3_aa: CASSHRRVSSYEQYF

v_call: TRBV5-1
j_call: TRBJ2-2
cdr3_aa: CASSLTALNTGELFF

v_call: TRBV20-1
j_call: TRBJ2-1
cdr3_aa: CSARREWDEQFF

v_call: TRBV10-3
j_call: TRBJ2-2
cdr3_aa: CAIQGANTGELFF

v_call: TRBV29-1
j_call: TRBJ2-7
cdr3_aa: CSVVGDRGHPYEQYF

v_call: TRBV19
j_call: TRBJ1-1
cdr3_aa: CASEPSGGGWTEAFF

v_call: TRBV20-1
j_call: TRBJ2-2
cdr3_aa: CSARDLTGELFF

v_call: TRBV25-1
j_call: TRBJ1-1
cdr3_aa: CASSAFDRYMNTEAFF

v_call: TRBV20-1
j_call: TRBJ2-7
cdr3_aa: CSANRGPEQYF

v_call: TRBV7-2
j_call: TRBJ1-6
cdr3_aa: CASSLSTGFLSSPLHF

v_call: TRBV2
j_call: TRBJ1-2
cdr3_aa: CASRGLHGYTF

v_call: TRBV10-3
j_call: TRBJ1-2
cdr3_aa: CATGGDKSYGYTF

v_call: TRBV13
j_call: TRBJ2-1
cdr3_aa: CASSLTGQKYNEQFF

v_call: TRBV11-3
j_call: TRBJ2-7
cdr3_aa: CASSQGALRTGVQYF

v_call: TRBV7-9
j_call: TRBJ2-7
cdr3_aa: CASRPGLADSPTREQYF

v_call: TRBV5-6
j_call: TRBJ2-7
cdr3_aa: CASSLGGTAYEQYF

v_call: TRBV2
j_call: TRBJ2-1
cdr3_aa: CASNGLAAYNEQFF

v_call: TRBV20-1
j_call: TRBJ1-4
cdr3_aa: CSARLAETDEELFF

v_call: TRBV10-2
j_call: TRBJ2-3
cdr3_aa: CASSDVTHPASDTQYF

v_call: TRBV10-3
j_call: TRBJ2-5
cdr3_aa: CASSEYRGGQETQYF

v_call: TRBV9
j_call: TRBJ2-5
cdr3_aa: CASNADGGQGKTQYF

v_call: TRBV12-3/TRBV12-4
j_call: TRBJ1-1
cdr3_aa: CASSYPPGQGAYTEAFF

v_call: TRBV9
j_call: TRBJ1-1
cdr3_aa: CASSIVQGNTEAFF

v_call: TRBV5-1
j_call: TRBJ1-4
cdr3_aa: CASSFGQREKLFF

v_call: TRBV7-2
j_call: TRBJ2-3
cdr3_aa: CASSLRLAGDTDTQYF

v_call: TRBV7-7
j_call: TRBJ2-5
cdr3_aa: CASSSITGTGYETQYF

v_call: TRBV25-1
j_call: TRBJ2-7
cdr3_aa: CASAGTRNSYEQYF

v_call: TRBV7-9
j_call: TRBJ2-5
cdr3_aa: CASSQQGTQSGTQYF

v_call: TRBV25-1
j_call: TRBJ1-2
cdr3_aa: CASSHRGRDYGYTF

v_call: TRBV7-9
j_call: TRBJ1-1
cdr3_aa: CASSQGSEAFF

v_call: TRBV24-1
j_call: TRBJ2-7
cdr3_aa: CATSDSRQGSYEQYF

v_call: TRBV2
j_call: TRBJ2-7
cdr3_aa: CASTGLSYEQYF

v_call: TRBV7-9
j_call: TRBJ1-1
cdr3_aa: CASSLNREAFF

v_call: TRBV10-3
j_call: TRBJ2-1
cdr3_aa: CAISERTSPYNEQFF

v_call: TRBV2
j_call: TRBJ1-2
cdr3_aa: CASSEIRQGKGYTF

v_call: TRBV3-1
j_call: TRBJ2-3
cdr3_aa: CASKRADTQYF

v_call: TRBV25-1
j_call: TRBJ1-2
cdr3_aa: CASSEFRSGRGYTF

v_call: TRBV14
j_call: TRBJ2-1
cdr3_aa: CASSSQGLANEQFF

v_call: TRBV5-1
j_call: TRBJ1-5
cdr3_aa: CASSMDGQNQPQHF